Shown below are 17 T cell receptor beta chains from a single sample sequenced in a study of Tregs in tolerant kidney transplant recipients. Generated by immunoSEQ multiplex PCR, the TCRdb table keeps only in-frame clones and is missing some. The sample table includes tens of thousands of clones. This specimen consisted of CD4+ T cells from blood, obtained before the transplant. The receptors here all came from a human donor who received a combined kidney and bone marrow transplant.

For this clone: The missing CDR3 end, 3 residues past where the read stops, is filled in from the germline J gene. The rearrangement links TRBV6-1 to TRBJ1-1; 8 positions match TRBD1. Trimming cost V 1 base and J 4 bases; bases outside gene matches: 11. The germline CDR1 and CDR2 sequences are MNHNS and SASEGT. This CDR3 has 17 residues. CDR3 region: CASSEGQGAEVSTEAFF. The sequenced CDR3 bases are TGTGCCAGCAGTGAAGGGCAGGGGGCCGAGGTGAGCACTGAA.

Remarks on this clone: The read finishes 3 residues shy of the CDR3 end, and the germline J gene is used to complete it. V gene TRBV5-6 combines with J gene TRBJ1-2; D is unresolved. Per germline, CDR1 SGHDT and CDR2 YYEEEE. V was clipped by 0 bases and J by 5 bases, with 5 bases between them. The length of the CDR3 is 12 residues. Here the CDR3 reads CASSLEVYGYTF. Partial CDR3 DNA: TGTGCCAGCAGCTTGGAGGTTTATGGC.

As regards this clone: From the germline J gene comes the end of the CDR3, since the read stops 3 residues before it. The chain carries TRBV30 and TRBJ1-6; D possibly corresponds to TRBD1 (5 bases). The CDR3 covers 14 residues. Trimming left V 1 base short and J 3 bases short, with 7 bases between. Germline CDR1 is GTSNPN and CDR2 is SVGIG (reference sequence). The covered CDR3 bases are TGTGCCTGGAGTGGGGGGGACTATAATTCACCC. Protein product: CAWSGGDYNSP. The full CDR3 sequence reads CAWSGGDYNSPLHF.

Concerning this clone itself: The CDR3 goes on 3 residues after the read ends, and that part is filled in from the germline J gene. The rearrangement links TRBV19 to TRBJ1-1; D might be TRBD1 (6 bases). The germline CDR1 and CDR2 sequences are LNHDA and SQIVND (reference sequence). The CDR3 covers 15 residues. The CDR3 bases that were read are TGTGCCAGTAGTACGCCGGAACTCAGGGGACCCAAA. It is translated as CASSTPELRGPK. The entire CDR3 protein reads CASSTPELRGPKAFF.

As concerns this clone: The CDR3 end falls 3 residues outside the read, so it is completed with the germline J gene. The chain has TRBV2 and TRBJ1-2, with a possible D match to TRBD1 (5 bases). Germline-derived CDR1 and CDR2 are SNHLY and FYNNEI. Trimming removed 4 bases at V and 4 bases at J, with 13 bases between. The CDR3 contains 14 residues. Partial CDR3 DNA: TGTGCCAGCAGTGTATTTGGGGGGTCCTATGGC. Translation: CASSVFGGSYG. The whole CDR3 protein reads CASSVFGGSYGYTF.

The CDR3 region is CASSSEEARTEAFF. The covered CDR3 bases are TGTGCCAGTAGTTCAGAGGAGGCGCGGACTGAA. The chain joins TRBV19 to TRBJ1-1; unclear D gene. The read gets to within 3 residues of the CDR3 end, and the germline J gene fills in the rest. Per the germline V gene, CDR1 is LNHDA and CDR2 is SQIVND (reference sequence). V lost 5 bases, J lost 5 bases, and 15 bases lay in between. The CDR3 runs 14 residues.

A remark on this clone: The CDR3 end falls 3 residues outside the read, so it is completed with the germline J gene. The same CDR3 also results from other DNA sequences found in this sample. The chain has TRBV18 and TRBJ2-3; 7 bases map to TRBD1. The CDR3 consists of 15 residues. With 1 base clipped from V and 3 bases from J, the junction kept 4 bases outside the gene matches. CDR1 and CDR2 from the germline V gene are KGHSH and LQKENI. CDR3 sequence reads: CASSPRDRVTDTQYF. Partial CDR3 DNA: TGTGCCAGCTCACCACGCGACAGGGTGACAGATACG.

About this clone itself: The read ends 3 residues before the CDR3 terminus; that terminus is restored from the germline J gene. The chain links TRBV2 to TRBJ2-2; 8 positions agree with TRBD1. The CDR3 runs 15 residues. V shed 5 bases, J shed 3 bases, and the junction held 5 bases outside the gene matches. Germline-derived CDR1 and CDR2 are SNHLY and FYNNEI. The sequenced part of the CDR3 DNA is TGTGCCAGCAGTTTCGGGACAGGTTACACCGGGGAG. It specifies CASSFGTGYTGE. The entire CDR3 is CASSFGTGYTGELFF.

For this clone: The sequence runs out 3 residues before the end of the CDR3; the remainder is reconstructed from the germline J gene. J is TRBJ2-7 and V is TRBV7-2; a weak D match, TRBD1 (5 bases). The CDR3 sequence is 14 residues long. Germline V gene sequence: CDR1 SGHTA, CDR2 FQGNSA. V lost 3 bases to trimming and J lost 6 bases, with 15 bases between them. Here the CDR3 reads CASSLRTTRSEQYF. The CDR3 bases that were read are TGTGCCAGCAGCTTGAGGACAACTCGTTCCGAG.

Note on this clone: The CDR3 end lies 3 residues beyond the end of the read and is filled in from the germline J gene. The genes are TRBV6-1 and TRBJ2-5; a weak D match, TRBD2 (6 bases). CDR1 and CDR2 (germline): MNHNS, SASEGT. This CDR3 contains 15 residues. V was trimmed by 8 bases and J by 5 bases, leaving 21 bases between them. The CDR3 bases that were read are TGTGCCAGCGGTGTCAATGGGGGGTCCAGGGAGACC. It is translated as CASGVNGGSRET. The entire CDR3 is CASGVNGGSRETQYF.

Regarding this clone: The CDR3 end is not reached by the read, which stops 3 residues before it; the germline J gene fills it in. The gene calls are TRBV18 and TRBJ1-6, with D possibly matching TRBD1 (6 bases). Trimming cost V 2 bases and J 7 bases, with 9 bases left between them. Germline V lookup: CDR1 KGHSH, CDR2 LQKENI. The CDR3 loop spans 14 amino acids. This CDR3 is CASSPAGVNSPLHF. Partial CDR3 DNA: TGTGCCAGCTCACCAGCAGGGGTAAATTCACCC. The entire variable domain, with the rest obtained from reference TRBV18 and TRBJ1-6, is as follows: NAGVMQNPRHLVRRRGQEARLRCSPMKGHSHVYWYRQLPEEGLKFMVYLQKENIIDESGMPKERFSAEFPKEGPSILRIQQVVRGDSAAYFCASSPAGVNSPLHFGNGTRLTVT.

The CDR3 bases that were read are TGTGCCAGCAAGCAGGGGCTAAGAAACACC. Encoded protein: CASKQGLRNT. Given in full, the CDR3 is CASKQGLRNTIYF. V gene TRBV7-9 combines with J gene TRBJ1-3; possibly TRBD1 for D (6 bases). The DNA ends 3 residues before the CDR3 does, and the rest of the CDR3 is filled in from the germline J gene. This CDR3 contains 13 residues. V lost 7 bases to trimming and J lost 5 bases, with 12 bases between them. Germline V CDR1 and CDR2: SEHNR, FQNEAQ (reference sequence).

Turning to this clone: The sequence runs out 3 residues before the end of the CDR3; the remainder is reconstructed from the germline J gene. V gene TRBV5-4 combines with J gene TRBJ1-6, with D maybe TRBD1 (5 bases). The CDR3 length is 15 residues. CDR1 is SGHNT and CDR2 is YYREEE in the germline V gene (reference sequence). Trimming took 4 bases from V and 5 from J, leaving 13 bases between them. CDR3 DNA (partial): TGTGCCAGCAGCGGACGGGGGGGGAATAATTCACCC. Its translation: CASSGRGGNNSP. The whole CDR3 is CASSGRGGNNSPLHF.

Comment on this clone: The read stops 3 residues short of the end of the CDR3; the missing end is completed from the germline J gene. The chain uses TRBV7-2 and TRBJ2-5; D not certain. Per germline, CDR1 SGHTA and CDR2 FQGNSA. The V end lost 0 bases, the J end lost 5 bases, and 7 bases lay between the germline ends. The CDR3 has 13 residues. The CDR3 reads CASSLAPVETQYF. The CDR3 DNA, read in part, is TGTGCCAGCAGCTTAGCCCCCGTCGAGACC.

As regards this clone: The missing CDR3 end, 3 residues past where the read stops, is filled in from the germline J gene. V is TRBV7-9 and J is TRBJ1-1; 9 nucleotides align to TRBD1. There are 15 residues in the CDR3. Per the germline V gene, CDR1 is SEHNR and CDR2 is FQNEAQ (reference sequence). The V segment lost 5 bases and the J segment 1 base; nucleotides outside the gene matches: 5. CDR3 DNA (partial): TGTGCCAGCAGCACCCACAGGGGGCAGAACACTGAA. This codes for CASSTHRGQNTE. The whole CDR3 protein reads CASSTHRGQNTEAFF.

As to this clone: The read ends 3 residues early relative to the CDR3; the germline J gene fills the gap. This chain uses TRBV7-9 with TRBJ2-2; D unresolved. Germline V gives CDR1 SEHNR, CDR2 FQNEAQ (reference sequence). This CDR3 is 11 amino acids long. V was trimmed by 8 bases and J by 3 bases, leaving 4 bases between them. The CDR3 protein is CASPYTGELFF. Partial CDR3 DNA: TGTGCCAGCCCCTACACCGGGGAG.

Concerning this clone itself: The read terminates 3 residues before the CDR3 end, so the remaining end is supplied by the germline J gene. This chain uses TRBV6-2 or TRBV6-3 with TRBJ1-1, with 7 bases lining up with TRBD1. CDR1 is MNHEY, CDR2 SVGEGT, per germline. The CDR3 runs to 15 residues. The J segment lost 0 bases and the V segment lost 2 bases, leaving 3 bases of the junction unmatched. The CDR3 DNA, read in part, is TGTGCCAGCAGTTACGGACAGGTCATGAACACTGAA. It encodes CASSYGQVMNTE. The full CDR3 reads CASSYGQVMNTEAFF.